The 27 T cell receptor beta chains below all came from one sample that was sequenced in a study of cytomegalovirus exposure and HLA in healthy donors. Primers included in the PCR were 60 Vbeta and 13 Jbeta primers. Libraries were prepared by immunoSEQ multiplex PCR; TCRdb keeps only in-frame clonotypes and omits some of them. The table has about 43,000 clones, 50% to 75% seen once; the top ten hold about 8.7%. Sample: PBMCs. These receptors were obtained from a human donor in good health.

J is TRBJ1-5 and V is TRBV10-3; 9 bases map to TRBD1. Trimming at V came to 8 bases and at J to 2 bases, leaving 7 bases not matched to a gene. Germline V gene data show CDR1 as ENHRY and CDR2 as SYGVKD. The CDR3 extends over 15 amino acids. For the CDR3, the DNA is TGTGCCATCGGGGGGGGACAGGGAGGCAATCAGCCCCAGCATTTT. Amino acid sequence: CAIGGGQGGNQPQHF.

This clone appeared a single time. The genes are TRBV7-9 and TRBJ2-2; maybe TRBD2 (8 bases). CDR1 SEHNR and CDR2 FQNEAQ come from the germline V gene (reference sequence). The CDR3 contains 16 residues. Trimming removed 5 bases from V and 4 bases from J, with 17 bases in between. CDR3: CASSITGAGGTGELFF. The CDR3 DNA follows: TGTGCCAGCAGCATTACAGGGGCGGGAGGCACCGGGGAGCTGTTTTTT.

The chain is built from TRBV23-1 and TRBJ1-4, with D hard to call. TRBV23-1 is an ORF, with its function uncertain. The CDR3 is 15 residues long. Trimming took off 3 bases at V and 5 bases at J, with 13 bases between the two ends. In DNA, the CDR3 is TGCGCCAGCAGTCACCCCCGGGCGGGGAATGAAAAACTGTTTTTT. As protein: CASSHPRAGNEKLFF.

This rearrangement joins TRBV6-5 to TRBJ1-3, with D unclear. The CDR3 loop spans 15 amino acids. The V end lost 2 bases, the J end lost 2 bases, and 10 bases lay between the germline ends. CDR1 is MNHEY, CDR2 SVGAGI, per germline. The CDR3, as DNA: TGTGCCAGCAGTTACGCACCACGCGCTGGAAACACCATATATTTT. This encodes CASSYAPRAGNTIYF.

The gene calls are TRBV29-1 and TRBJ1-2; 9 bases agree with TRBD1. CDR3 length equals 14 residues. With V trimmed by 4 bases and J by 4 bases, 7 bases remained unmatched. Germline-derived CDR1 and CDR2 are SQVTM and ANQGSEA. CDR3: CSVASGTGTYGYTF. In DNA, the CDR3 is TGCAGCGTTGCCTCCGGGACAGGGACCTATGGCTACACCTTC.

The chain links TRBV5-6 to TRBJ2-7; 8 bases are shared with TRBD2. Trimming cost V 6 bases and J 0 bases; bases outside gene matches: 5. Germline V gene sequence: CDR1 SGHDT, CDR2 YYEEEE. This CDR3 contains 14 residues. CDR3 protein: CASNPGGTSYEQYF. The CDR3 region has the DNA TGTGCCAGCAACCCGGGGGGGACCTCCTACGAGCAGTACTTC.

This clone was counted between two and nine times. The genes are TRBV30 and TRBJ1-2, with a possible D match to TRBD1 (5 bases). CDR1 is GTSNPN and CDR2 is SVGIG in the germline V gene (reference sequence). The CDR3 covers 17 residues. The V gene lost 2 bases and the J gene lost 0 bases, with 19 bases spanning the gap. CDR3: CAWSFRVLLSTNYGYTF. CDR3 coding DNA: TGTGCCTGGAGTTTCAGGGTCCTTCTAAGTACTAACTATGGCTACACCTTC.

This clone was detected only a few times. The rearrangement uses TRBV6-6 and TRBJ1-6, with 7 bases lining up with TRBD1. Unmatched junction bases numbered 5, after V lost 2 bases and J lost 7 bases. This CDR3 is 15 amino acids long. The germline V gene has CDR1 MNHNY and CDR2 SVGAGI (reference sequence). In DNA form, the CDR3 reads TGTGCCAGCAGTTACGCACAGGGGCGCAATTCACCCCTCCACTTT. Protein sequence: CASSYAQGRNSPLHF.

V gene TRBV10-3 combines with J gene TRBJ1-1, with D perhaps matching TRBD1 (6 bases). Trimming removed 6 bases at V and 5 bases at J, with 16 bases between. CDR1 and CDR2 (germline): ENHRY, SYGVKD. The length of the CDR3 is 14 residues. For the CDR3, the DNA is TGTGCCATCAGCACCACAGGGCTAGTTACTGAAGCTTTCTTT. Amino acid sequence: CAISTTGLVTEAFF.

The chain employs TRBV5-1 and TRBJ2-5; D might be TRBD1 (6 bases). The V and J ends lost 4 bases and 4 bases respectively, with 11 bases between them. This CDR3 has 13 amino acids. From germline, CDR1 is SGHRS and CDR2 YFSETQ. The CDR3 DNA reads as TGCGCCAGCAGCGGGGACAACACAGAGACCCAGTACTTC. This translates into CASSGDNTETQYF.

J is TRBJ2-1 and V is TRBV7-9; 14 bases agree with TRBD2. V gave up 5 bases and J gave up 6 bases; unmatched junction bases: 3. The CDR3 extends over 15 amino acids. CDR1 and CDR2 (germline): SEHNR, FQNEAQ (reference sequence). The CDR3 loop reads CASSQGTSGGNEQFF. The CDR3 nucleotides read TGTGCCAGCAGCCAGGGGACTAGCGGGGGCAATGAGCAGTTCTTC.

This chain joins TRBV2 and TRBJ1-2; D is unclear. Trimming shortened V by 0 bases and J by 10 bases, and 9 bases separated the two germline ends. This CDR3 contains 12 residues. The germline gives CDR1 SNHLY, CDR2 FYNNEI. CDR3 sequence reads: CASSEARVDYTF. CDR3 nucleotides: TGTGCCAGCAGTGAAGCGCGGGTAGACTACACCTTC.

This chain joins TRBV30 and TRBJ2-3; 7 bases map to TRBD2. The junction had 1 base not matched to a gene; V was cut back by 5 bases and J by 5 bases. The CDR3 loop spans 11 amino acids. CDR1 is GTSNPN, CDR2 SVGIG, per germline (reference sequence). The DNA of the CDR3 is TGTGCCTGGGGGACTAAAGATACGCAGTATTTT. Translated, it gives CAWGTKDTQYF.

This chain uses TRBV2 with TRBJ1-2; D is undetermined. Germline values: CDR1 SNHLY, CDR2 FYNNEI. The length of the CDR3 is 16 residues. Trimming took off 4 bases at V and 2 bases at J, with 17 bases between the two ends. The CDR3 coding sequence is TGTGCCAGCAGTGTTACCCGTTCCGGGATGAACTATGGCTACACCTTC. Encoded protein: CASSVTRSGMNYGYTF.

The DNA for the CDR3 is TGTGCCATCAGTGACCTAGCGGGGGAGGCAGAGACCCAGTACTTC. As protein: CAISDLAGEAETQYF. The chain recombines TRBV10-3 with TRBJ2-5; 10 bases match TRBD2. The CDR3 totals 15 residues. Trimming at V came to 3 bases and at J to 4 bases, leaving 5 bases not matched to a gene. The germline gives CDR1 ENHRY, CDR2 SYGVKD.

The gene calls are TRBV15 and TRBJ2-2, with TRBD2 matching 11 bases. The CDR3 is 15 residues long. V lost 4 bases to trimming and J lost 8 bases; unmatched junction nucleotides: 6. Germline V gene data show CDR1 as LNHNV and CDR2 as YYDKDF (reference sequence). CDR3 in DNA: TGTGCCACCAGCAAGGGACTAGCGGATGGTGGGGAGCTGTTTTTT. Residues: CATSKGLADGGELFF.

The chain recombines TRBV5-3 with TRBJ1-1; the match to TRBD1 covers 9 bases. TRBV5-3 is an ORF, and what it does is uncertain. Trimming at V came to 4 bases and at J to 4 bases, leaving 26 bases not matched to a gene. The CDR3 sequence is 21 residues long. CDR3 coding DNA: TGTGCCAGAAGCCATCCAGACATTGACAGGGGGTGGTTGTTCTTGGGCACTGAAGCTTTCTTT. This gives the protein CARSHPDIDRGWLFLGTEAFF.

The CDR3 region has the DNA TGTGCCAGCAGCAAAACTCGACAGGGGTCCTCCTACAATGAGCAGTTCTTC. Protein product: CASSKTRQGSSYNEQFF. The gene calls are TRBV2 and TRBJ2-1, with 8 bases fitting TRBD1. Germline CDR1 SNHLY, CDR2 FYNNEI. The CDR3 is made up of 17 amino acids. V lost 6 bases to trimming and J lost 0 bases; unmatched junction nucleotides: 10. Full variable domain (missing parts from reference TRBV2 and TRBJ2-1): EPEVTQTPSHQVTQMGQEVILRCVPISNHLYFYWYRQILGQKVEFLVSFYNNEISEKSEIFDDQFSVERPDGSNFTLKIRSTKLEDSAMYFCASSKTRQGSSYNEQFFGPGTRLTVL.

J is TRBJ1-2 and V is TRBV6-5; 7 bases map to TRBD1. The junction had 8 bases not matched to a gene; V was cut back by 6 bases and J by 7 bases. The CDR3 loop spans 13 amino acids. Germline-derived CDR1 and CDR2 are MNHEY and SVGAGI. The CDR3 DNA sequence: TGTGCCAGCAGCCGCGACAGGGAATTTGGCTACACCTTC. This translates into CASSRDREFGYTF.

This rearrangement joins TRBV7-6 to TRBJ1-5; D ambiguous. V lost 4 bases, J lost 1 base, and 11 bases lay in between. CDR3 length: 15 residues. CDR1 and CDR2 (germline): SGHVS, FNYEAQ. The CDR3 region has the DNA TGTGCCAGCAGCTCTGGGAGCGGGAGCAATCAGCCCCAGCATTTT. It translates to CASSSGSGSNQPQHF.

The chain joins TRBV5-1 to TRBJ1-1; D unresolved. Germline loops: CDR1 SGHRS, CDR2 YFSETQ. The V end was cut by 0 bases, the J end by 8 bases, with 5 bases between. There are 11 residues in the CDR3. This chain's CDR3 is CASSLVAEAFF. The CDR3, as DNA: TGCGCCAGCAGCTTGGTAGCCGAAGCTTTCTTT. The variable domain in full, with the rest retrieved from reference TRBV5-1 and TRBJ1-1, is KAGVTQTPRYLIKTRGQQVTLSCSPISGHRSVSWYQQTPGQGLQFLFEYFSETQRNKGNFPGRFSGRQFSNSRSEMNVSTLELGDSALYLCASSLVAEAFFGQGTRLTVV.

The V gene is TRBV10-3, the J gene TRBJ1-2; weak D call: TRBD1 (5 bases). Trimming took off 0 bases at V and 4 bases at J, with 18 bases between the two ends. The CDR3 sequence is 17 residues long. The V gene's germline CDR1 is ENHRY and CDR2 SYGVKD. In DNA, the CDR3 is TGTGCCATCAGTGAGTCGGGGGACTACGAATTTGGCTATGGCTACACCTTC. Encoded protein: CAISESGDYEFGYGYTF.

The DNA of the CDR3 is TGTGCCAGCAGCCAATTATCGCCGACTAGCGGGGGGACGCCCTCCTACGAGCAGTACTTC. Translation: CASSQLSPTSGGTPSYEQYF. V gene TRBV16 combines with J gene TRBJ2-7, with 13 bases that match TRBD2. The CDR3 covers 20 residues. Trimming removed 1 base from V and 0 bases from J; junction bases left unmatched: 12. Germline CDR1 KGHSY, CDR2 FQNENV.

The CDR3 DNA reads TGCGCCAGCAGTCATTCTAGGGGCGTCACCTCGGGCTATGGCTACACCTTC. Amino acids: CASSHSRGVTSGYGYTF. The chain joins TRBV23-1 to TRBJ1-2; the D gene is possibly TRBD1 (5 bases). TRBV23-1 is recorded as an ORF, its role being uncertain. V was trimmed by 3 bases and J by 4 bases, leaving 21 bases between them. CDR3 length equals 17 residues.

V and J are TRBV9 and TRBJ1-5; D remains ambiguous. There are 14 residues in the CDR3. V was pared by 4 bases and J by 9 bases, with 17 bases between. Germline-derived CDR1 and CDR2 are SGDLS and YYNGEE. The CDR3: CASSQQGRAGPQHF. The CDR3 DNA sequence: TGTGCCAGCAGCCAACAAGGGCGGGCGGGGCCCCAGCATTTT.

The rearrangement joins TRBV7-9 to TRBJ2-7; TRBD2 aligns across 8 bases. Germline V gene sequence: CDR1 SEHNR, CDR2 FQNEAQ (reference sequence). CDR3 length: 15 amino acids. With 1 base clipped from V and 3 bases from J, the junction kept 5 bases outside the gene matches. CDR3 sequence (DNA): TGTGCCAGCAGCTTAGGGGGCGGGGGGCTCTACGAGCAGTACTTC. Protein product: CASSLGGGGLYEQYF.

The genes are TRBV6-1 and TRBJ1-5; no definite D call. V was shortened by 0 bases and J by 1 base, with 10 bases between the two germline ends. This CDR3 spans 16 amino acids. The V gene's germline CDR1 is MNHNS and CDR2 SASEGT. CDR3 sequence reads: CASSEARRLSNQPQHF. The CDR3 DNA is TGTGCCAGCAGTGAAGCGCGGCGATTGAGCAATCAGCCCCAGCATTTT.